This entry describes one T cell receptor beta chain. This sample was taken from a study of blood T cell repertoires in COVID-19. Across the whole study: Sites across the United States, Italy and Spain contributed samples from acute and convalescent COVID-19. In each case, the material was cDNA or gDNA derived from T cells, B-cell-depleted T cells, or PBMCs.

Authors' processing steps: Using reference gene primer amplification, nucleated cell counts were estimated. Clones were sequenced by immunoSEQ multiplex PCR, and TCRdb holds only the in-frame ones, with some missing. The V and J calls and clone size were taken over from that table, and D and trimming were inferred from the DNA. The sample lists 300,000 or so clones; around 92% were seen once. Trimming at V came to 0 bases and at J to 5 bases, leaving 6 bases not matched to a gene. The CDR3 totals 16 residues. Germline V gives CDR1 SGHTS, CDR2 YDEGEE. The chain links TRBV5-8 to TRBJ2-2, with 8 bases matching TRBD2. The origin of this receptor is a man between 18 and 29 years old who had recovered from COVID-19. The sample comprised peripheral blood. The DNA for the CDR3 is TGTGCCAGCAGCTTGGCCGGGGGGGGCGTGACCGGGGAGCTGTTTTTT. As protein: CASSLAGGGVTGELFF.